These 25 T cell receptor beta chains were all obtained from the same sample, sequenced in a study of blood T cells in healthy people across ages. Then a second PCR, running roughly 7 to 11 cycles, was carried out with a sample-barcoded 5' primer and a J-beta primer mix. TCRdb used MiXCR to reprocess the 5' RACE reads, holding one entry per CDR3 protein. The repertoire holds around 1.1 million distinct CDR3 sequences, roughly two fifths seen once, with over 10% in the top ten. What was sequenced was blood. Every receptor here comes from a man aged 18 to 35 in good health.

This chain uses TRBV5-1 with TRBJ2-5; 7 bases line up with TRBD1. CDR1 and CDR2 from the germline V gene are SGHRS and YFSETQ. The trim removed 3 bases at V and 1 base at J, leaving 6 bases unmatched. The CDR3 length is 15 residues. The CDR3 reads CASSWGQQIQETQYF. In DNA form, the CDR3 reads TGCGCCAGCAGCTGGGGACAGCAAATCCAAGAGACCCAGTACTTC.

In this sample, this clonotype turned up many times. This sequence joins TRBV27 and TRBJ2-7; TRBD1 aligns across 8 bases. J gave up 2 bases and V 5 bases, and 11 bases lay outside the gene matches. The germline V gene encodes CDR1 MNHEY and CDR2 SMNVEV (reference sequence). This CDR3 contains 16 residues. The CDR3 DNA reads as TGTGCCAGCAGTCCCCGACCGGGACAGGCAACCTACGAGCAGTACTTC. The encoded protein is CASSPRPGQATYEQYF.

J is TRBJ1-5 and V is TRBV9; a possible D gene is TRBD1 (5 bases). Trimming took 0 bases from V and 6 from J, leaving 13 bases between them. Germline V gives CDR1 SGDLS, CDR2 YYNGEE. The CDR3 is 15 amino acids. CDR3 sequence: CASSVAGGGIQPQHF. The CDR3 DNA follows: TGTGCCAGCAGCGTAGCCGGCGGGGGTATTCAGCCCCAGCATTTT.

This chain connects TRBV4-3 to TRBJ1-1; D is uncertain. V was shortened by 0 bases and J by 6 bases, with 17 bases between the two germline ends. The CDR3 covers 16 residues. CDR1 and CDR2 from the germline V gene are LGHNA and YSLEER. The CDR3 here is CASSQEATVKDAEAFF. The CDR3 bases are TGCGCCAGCAGCCAAGAAGCAACAGTAAAGGACGCTGAAGCTTTCTTT.

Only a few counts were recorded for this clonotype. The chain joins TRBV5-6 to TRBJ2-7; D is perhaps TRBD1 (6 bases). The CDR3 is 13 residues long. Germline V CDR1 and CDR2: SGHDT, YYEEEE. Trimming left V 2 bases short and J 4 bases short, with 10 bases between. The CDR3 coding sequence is TGTGCCAGCAGCTTACTGGGGACATACGAGCAGTACTTC. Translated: CASSLLGTYEQYF.

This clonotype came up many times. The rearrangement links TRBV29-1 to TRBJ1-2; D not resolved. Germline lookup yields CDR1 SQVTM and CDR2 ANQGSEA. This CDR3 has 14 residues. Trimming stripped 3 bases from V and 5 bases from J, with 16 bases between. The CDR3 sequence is CSVEVGSGGYGYTF. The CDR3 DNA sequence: TGCAGCGTTGAGGTGGGGTCCGGAGGTTATGGCTACACCTTC.

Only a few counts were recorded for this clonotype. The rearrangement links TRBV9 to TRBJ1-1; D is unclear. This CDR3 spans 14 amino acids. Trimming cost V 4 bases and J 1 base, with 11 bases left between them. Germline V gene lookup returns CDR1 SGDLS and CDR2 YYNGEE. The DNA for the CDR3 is TGTGCCAGCAGCCCATCCGAGGGGAACACTGAAGCTTTCTTT. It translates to CASSPSEGNTEAFF.

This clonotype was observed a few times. The CDR3 region has the DNA TGTGCCATCAGTCAGGACAGATCGAACACCGGGGAGCTGTTTTTT. Amino acids: CAISQDRSNTGELFF. The rearrangement links TRBV10-3 to TRBJ2-2, with D perhaps TRBD1 (6 bases). Germline V gene data show CDR1 as ENHRY and CDR2 as SYGVKD. The CDR3 has 15 residues. The V gene lost 5 bases and the J gene lost 0 bases, with 10 bases spanning the gap.

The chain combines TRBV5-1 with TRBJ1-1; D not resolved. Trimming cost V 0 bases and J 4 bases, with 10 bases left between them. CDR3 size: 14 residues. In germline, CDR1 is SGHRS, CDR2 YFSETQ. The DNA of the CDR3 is TGCGCCAGCAGCTTGGAACCTGTGGGCACTGAAGCTTTCTTT. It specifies CASSLEPVGTEAFF.

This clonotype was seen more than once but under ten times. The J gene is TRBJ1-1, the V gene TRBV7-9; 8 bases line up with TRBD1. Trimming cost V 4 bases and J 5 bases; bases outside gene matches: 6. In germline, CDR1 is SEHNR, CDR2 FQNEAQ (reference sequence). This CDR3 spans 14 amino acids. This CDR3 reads CASSYQGALTEAFF. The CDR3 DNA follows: TGTGCCAGCAGCTACCAGGGGGCGTTAACTGAAGCTTTCTTT.

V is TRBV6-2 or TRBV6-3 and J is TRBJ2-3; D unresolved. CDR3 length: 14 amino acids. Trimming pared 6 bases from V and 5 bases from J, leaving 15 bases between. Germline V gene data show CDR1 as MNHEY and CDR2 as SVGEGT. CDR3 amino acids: CASSPGSLGDTQYF. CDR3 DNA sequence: TGTGCCAGCAGCCCCGGGTCCCTTGGAGATACGCAGTATTTT.

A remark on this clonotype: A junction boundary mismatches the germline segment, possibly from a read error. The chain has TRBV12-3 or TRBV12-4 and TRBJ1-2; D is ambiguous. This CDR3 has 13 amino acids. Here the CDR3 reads CVSSRRVGYGYTF. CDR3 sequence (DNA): TGTGTCAGCAGCCGAAGGGTGGGCTATGGCTACACCTTC.

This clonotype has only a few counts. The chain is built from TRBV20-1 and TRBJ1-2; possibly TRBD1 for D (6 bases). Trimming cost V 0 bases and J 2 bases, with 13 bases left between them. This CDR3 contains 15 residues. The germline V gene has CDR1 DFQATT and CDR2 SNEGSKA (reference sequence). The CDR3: CSARDRSGANYGYTF. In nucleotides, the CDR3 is TGCAGTGCTAGAGATCGGTCAGGGGCAAACTATGGCTACACCTTC.

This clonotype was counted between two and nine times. As DNA, the CDR3 is TGTGCCAGCATGAGTAGCAATCAGCCCCAGCATTTT. Translating gives CASMSSNQPQHF. V is TRBV6-1 and J is TRBJ1-5, with D uncertain. The CDR3 extends over 12 amino acids. Trimming left V 7 bases short and J 0 bases short, with 4 bases between. Germline values: CDR1 MNHNS, CDR2 SASEGT.

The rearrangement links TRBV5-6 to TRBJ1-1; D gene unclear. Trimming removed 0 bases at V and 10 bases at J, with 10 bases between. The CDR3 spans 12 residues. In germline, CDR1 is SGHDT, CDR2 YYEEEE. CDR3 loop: CASSLGTRVAFF. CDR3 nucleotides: TGTGCCAGCAGCTTGGGAACTAGGGTAGCTTTCTTT.

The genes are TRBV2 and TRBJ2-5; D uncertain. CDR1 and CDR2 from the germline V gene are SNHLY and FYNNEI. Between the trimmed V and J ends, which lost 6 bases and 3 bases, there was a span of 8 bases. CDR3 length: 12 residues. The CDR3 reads CASRGPEETQYF. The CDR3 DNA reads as TGTGCCAGCAGGGGCCCTGAAGAGACCCAGTACTTC.

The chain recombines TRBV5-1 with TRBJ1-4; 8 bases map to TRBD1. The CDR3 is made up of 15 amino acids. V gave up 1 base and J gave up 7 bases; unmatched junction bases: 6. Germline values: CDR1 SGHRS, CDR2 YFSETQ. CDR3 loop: CASSLSYDRGEKLFF. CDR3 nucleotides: TGCGCCAGCAGCTTGTCTTACGACAGGGGTGAAAAACTGTTTTTT.

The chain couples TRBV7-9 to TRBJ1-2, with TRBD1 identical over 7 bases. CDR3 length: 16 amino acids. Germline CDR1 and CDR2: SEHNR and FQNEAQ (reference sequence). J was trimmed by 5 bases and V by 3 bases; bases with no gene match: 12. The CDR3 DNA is TGTGCCAGCAGCTTCGATCGTACGCAGGGGGGATATGGCTACACCTTC. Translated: CASSFDRTQGGYGYTF. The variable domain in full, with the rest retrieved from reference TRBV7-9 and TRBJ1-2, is DTGVSQNPRHKITKRGQNVTFRCDPISEHNRLYWYRQTLGQGPEFLTYFQNEAQLEKSRLLSDRFSAERPKGSFSTLEIQRTEQGDSAMYLCASSFDRTQGGYGYTFGSGTRLTVV.

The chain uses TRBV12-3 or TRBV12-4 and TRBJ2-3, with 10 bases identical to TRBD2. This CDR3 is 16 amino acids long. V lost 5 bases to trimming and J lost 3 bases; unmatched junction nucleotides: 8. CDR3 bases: TGTGCCAGCAGTCCCCATAGCGGGGGGAGGACAGATACGCAGTATTTT. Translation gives CASSPHSGGRTDTQYF.

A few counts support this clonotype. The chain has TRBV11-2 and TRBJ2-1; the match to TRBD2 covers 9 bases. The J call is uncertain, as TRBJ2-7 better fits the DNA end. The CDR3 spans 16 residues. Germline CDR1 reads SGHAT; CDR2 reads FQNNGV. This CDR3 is CASSLEGTSSYNEQYF. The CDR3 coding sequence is TGTGCCAGCAGCTTAGAGGGGACTAGCTCCTACAATGAGCAGTACTTC.

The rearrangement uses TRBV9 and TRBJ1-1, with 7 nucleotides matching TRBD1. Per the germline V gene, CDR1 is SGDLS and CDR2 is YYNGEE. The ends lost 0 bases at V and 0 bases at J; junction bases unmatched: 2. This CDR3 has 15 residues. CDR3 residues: CASSVAQGLNTEAFF. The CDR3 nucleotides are TGTGCCAGCAGCGTAGCACAGGGGTTGAACACTGAAGCTTTCTTT.

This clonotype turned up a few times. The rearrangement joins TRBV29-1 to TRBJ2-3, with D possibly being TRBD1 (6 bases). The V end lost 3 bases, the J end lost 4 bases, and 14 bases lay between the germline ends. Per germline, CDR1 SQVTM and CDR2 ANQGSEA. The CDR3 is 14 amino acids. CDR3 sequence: CSVDAGVEADTQYF. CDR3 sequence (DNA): TGCAGCGTTGATGCAGGGGTGGAAGCAGATACGCAGTATTTT.

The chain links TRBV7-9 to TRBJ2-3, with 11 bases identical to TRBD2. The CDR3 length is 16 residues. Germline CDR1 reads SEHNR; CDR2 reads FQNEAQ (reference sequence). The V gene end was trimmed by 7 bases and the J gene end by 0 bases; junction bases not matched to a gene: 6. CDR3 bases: TGTGCCAGCATCCTGACTAGCGGGGCTAGCACAGATACGCAGTATTTT. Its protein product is CASILTSGASTDTQYF.

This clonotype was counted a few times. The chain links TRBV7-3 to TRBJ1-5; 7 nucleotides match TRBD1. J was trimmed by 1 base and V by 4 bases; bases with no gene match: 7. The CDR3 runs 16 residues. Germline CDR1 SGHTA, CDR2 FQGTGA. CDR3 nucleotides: TGTGCCAGCAGCTGGGGGACAGCTTTCAGCAATCAGCCCCAGCATTTT. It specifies CASSWGTAFSNQPQHF.

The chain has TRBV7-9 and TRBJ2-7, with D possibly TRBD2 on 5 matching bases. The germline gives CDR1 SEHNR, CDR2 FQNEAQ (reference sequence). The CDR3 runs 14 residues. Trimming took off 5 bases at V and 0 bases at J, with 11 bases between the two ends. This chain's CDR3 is CASSGEEGSYEQYF. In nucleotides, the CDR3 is TGTGCCAGCAGCGGGGAAGAGGGCTCCTACGAGCAGTACTTC.